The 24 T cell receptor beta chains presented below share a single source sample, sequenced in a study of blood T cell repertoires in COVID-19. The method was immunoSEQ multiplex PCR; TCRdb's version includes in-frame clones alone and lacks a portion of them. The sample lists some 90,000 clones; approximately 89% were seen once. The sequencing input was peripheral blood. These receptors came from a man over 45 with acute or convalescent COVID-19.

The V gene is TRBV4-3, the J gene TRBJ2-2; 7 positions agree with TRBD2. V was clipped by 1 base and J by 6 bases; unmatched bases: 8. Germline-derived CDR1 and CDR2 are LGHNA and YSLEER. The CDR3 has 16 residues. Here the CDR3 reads CASSQVPPGGPGELFF. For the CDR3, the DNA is TGCGCCAGCAGCCAAGTTCCCCCGGGGGGTCCCGGGGAGCTGTTTTTT.

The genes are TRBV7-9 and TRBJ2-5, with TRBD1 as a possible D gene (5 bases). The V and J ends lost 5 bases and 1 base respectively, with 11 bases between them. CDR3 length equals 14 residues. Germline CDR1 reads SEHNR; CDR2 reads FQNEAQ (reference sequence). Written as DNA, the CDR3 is TGTGCCAGCAGCCTTGGGGCTACCCAAGAGACCCAGTACTTC. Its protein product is CASSLGATQETQYF.

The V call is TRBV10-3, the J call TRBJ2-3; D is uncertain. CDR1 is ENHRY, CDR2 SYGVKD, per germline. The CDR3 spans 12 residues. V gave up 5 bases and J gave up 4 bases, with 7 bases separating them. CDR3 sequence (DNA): TGTGCCATCAGTCCCCCCTCAGATACGCAGTATTTT. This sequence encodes CAISPPSDTQYF.

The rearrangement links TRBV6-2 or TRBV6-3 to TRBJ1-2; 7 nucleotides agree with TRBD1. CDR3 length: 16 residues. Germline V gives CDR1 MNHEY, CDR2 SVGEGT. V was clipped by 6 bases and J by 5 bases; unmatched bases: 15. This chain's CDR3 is CASSPDRVTPTYGYTF. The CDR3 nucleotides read TGTGCCAGCAGCCCCGACAGGGTGACTCCGACTTATGGCTACACCTTC.

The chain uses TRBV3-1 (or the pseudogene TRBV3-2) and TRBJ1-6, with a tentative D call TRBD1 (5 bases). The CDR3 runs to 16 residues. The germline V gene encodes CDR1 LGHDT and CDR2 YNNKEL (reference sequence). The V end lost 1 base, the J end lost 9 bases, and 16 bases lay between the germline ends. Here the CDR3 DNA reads TGTGCCAGCAGCCAAGTCTCGTCCAGGGTTAGTTCACCCCTCCACTTT. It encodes CASSQVSSRVSSPLHF.

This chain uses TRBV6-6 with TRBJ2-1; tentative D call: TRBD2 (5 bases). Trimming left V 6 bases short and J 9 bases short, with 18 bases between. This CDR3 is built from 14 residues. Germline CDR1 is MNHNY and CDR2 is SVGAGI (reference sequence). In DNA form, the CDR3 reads TGTGCCAGCAGAACACTAGAGACGGCGGCTGAGCAGTTCTTC. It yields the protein CASRTLETAAEQFF.

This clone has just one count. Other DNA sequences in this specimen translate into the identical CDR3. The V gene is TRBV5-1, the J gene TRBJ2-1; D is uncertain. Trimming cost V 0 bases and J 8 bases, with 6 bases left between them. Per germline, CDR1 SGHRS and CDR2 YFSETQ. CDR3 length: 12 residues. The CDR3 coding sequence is TGCGCCAGCAGCTTGGGCGGTGATGAGCAGTTCTTC. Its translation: CASSLGGDEQFF.

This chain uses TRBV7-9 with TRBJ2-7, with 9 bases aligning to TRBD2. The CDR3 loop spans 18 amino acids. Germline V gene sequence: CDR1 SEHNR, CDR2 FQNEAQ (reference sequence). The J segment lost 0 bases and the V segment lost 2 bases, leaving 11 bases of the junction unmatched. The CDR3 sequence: CASSLWVTAGGYSYEQYF. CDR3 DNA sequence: TGTGCCAGCAGCTTATGGGTAACAGCGGGAGGCTACTCCTACGAGCAGTACTTC.

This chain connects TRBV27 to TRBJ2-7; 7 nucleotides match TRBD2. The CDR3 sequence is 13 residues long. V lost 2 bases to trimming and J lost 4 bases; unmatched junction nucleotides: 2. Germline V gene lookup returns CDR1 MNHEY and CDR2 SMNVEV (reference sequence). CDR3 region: CASSLAGEYEQYF. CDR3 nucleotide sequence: TGTGCCAGCAGTTTAGCGGGAGAGTACGAGCAGTACTTC.

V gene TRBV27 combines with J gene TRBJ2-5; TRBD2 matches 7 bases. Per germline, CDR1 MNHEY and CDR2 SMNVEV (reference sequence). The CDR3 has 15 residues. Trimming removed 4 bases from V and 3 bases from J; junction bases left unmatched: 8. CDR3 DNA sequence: TGTGCCAGCAGTTCGACTAGCTGGGGAAAAGAGACCCAGTACTTC. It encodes CASSSTSWGKETQYF.

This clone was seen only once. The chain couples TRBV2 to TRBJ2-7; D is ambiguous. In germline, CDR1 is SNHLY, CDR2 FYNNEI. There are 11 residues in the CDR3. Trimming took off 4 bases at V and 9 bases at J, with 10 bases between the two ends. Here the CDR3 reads CASSAAVGQYV. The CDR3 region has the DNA TGTGCCAGCAGTGCAGCAGTCGGGCAGTACGTC.

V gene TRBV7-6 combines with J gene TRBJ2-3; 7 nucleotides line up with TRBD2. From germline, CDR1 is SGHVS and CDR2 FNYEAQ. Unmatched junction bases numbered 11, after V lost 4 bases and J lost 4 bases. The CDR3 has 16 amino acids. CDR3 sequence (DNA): TGTGCCAGCAGCTCGTGGACTAGTGGGAATTCAGATACGCAGTATTTT. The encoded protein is CASSSWTSGNSDTQYF.

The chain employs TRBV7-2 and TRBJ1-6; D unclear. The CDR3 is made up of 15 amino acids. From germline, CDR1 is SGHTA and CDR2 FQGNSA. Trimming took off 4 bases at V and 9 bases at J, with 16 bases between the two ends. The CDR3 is CASSSEVREGSPLHF. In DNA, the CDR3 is TGTGCCAGCAGCTCCGAGGTCCGAGAGGGTTCACCCCTCCACTTT.

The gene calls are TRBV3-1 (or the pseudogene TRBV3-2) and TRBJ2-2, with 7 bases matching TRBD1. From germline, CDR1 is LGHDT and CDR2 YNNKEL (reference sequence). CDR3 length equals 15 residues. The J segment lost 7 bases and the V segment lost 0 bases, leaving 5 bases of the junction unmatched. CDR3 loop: CASSQDQGVIGELFF. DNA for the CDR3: TGTGCCAGCAGCCAAGATCAGGGGGTAATCGGGGAGCTGTTTTTT.

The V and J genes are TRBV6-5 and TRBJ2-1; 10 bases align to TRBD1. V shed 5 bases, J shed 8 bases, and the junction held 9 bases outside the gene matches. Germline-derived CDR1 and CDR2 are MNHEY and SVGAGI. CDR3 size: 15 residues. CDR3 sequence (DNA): TGTGCCAGCAGTAGAGGGACAGGGGTTATGGATGAGCAGTTCTTC. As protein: CASSRGTGVMDEQFF.

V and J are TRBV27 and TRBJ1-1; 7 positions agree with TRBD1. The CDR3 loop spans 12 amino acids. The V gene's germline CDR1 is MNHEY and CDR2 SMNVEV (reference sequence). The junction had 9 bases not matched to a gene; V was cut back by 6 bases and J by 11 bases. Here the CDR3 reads CASSSFQGVAFF. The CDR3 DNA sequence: TGTGCCAGCAGCTCCTTCCAGGGGGTGGCTTTCTTT.

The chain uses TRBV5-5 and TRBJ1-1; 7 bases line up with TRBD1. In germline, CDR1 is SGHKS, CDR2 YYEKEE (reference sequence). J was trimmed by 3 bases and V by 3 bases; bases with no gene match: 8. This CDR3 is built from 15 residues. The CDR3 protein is CASSSNRGGDTEAFF. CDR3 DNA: TGTGCCAGCAGCTCTAACAGGGGCGGGGACACTGAAGCTTTCTTT.

The CDR3 spells CASRSGSSGNTIYF. In nucleotides, the CDR3 is TGCGCCAGTCGCTCAGGGTCCTCTGGAAACACCATATATTTT. The chain uses TRBV5-1 and TRBJ1-3; maybe TRBD1 (5 bases). CDR1 SGHRS and CDR2 YFSETQ come from the germline V gene. The V and J ends lost 8 bases and 0 bases respectively, with 12 bases between them. This CDR3 is 14 amino acids long.

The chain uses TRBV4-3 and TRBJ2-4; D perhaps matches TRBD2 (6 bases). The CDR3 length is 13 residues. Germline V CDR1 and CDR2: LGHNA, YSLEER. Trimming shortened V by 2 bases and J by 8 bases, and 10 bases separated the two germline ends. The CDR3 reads CASSQMRRDIQYF. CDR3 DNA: TGCGCCAGCAGCCAAATGAGGAGGGACATTCAGTACTTC.

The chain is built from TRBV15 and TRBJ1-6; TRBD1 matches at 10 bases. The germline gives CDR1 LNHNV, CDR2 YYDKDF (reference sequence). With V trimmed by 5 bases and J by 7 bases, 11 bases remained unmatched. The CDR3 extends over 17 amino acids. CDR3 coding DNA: TGTGCCACCAGCCGGGGCACGGGACAGGGGTCGAATTCACCCCTCCACTTT. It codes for CATSRGTGQGSNSPLHF.

In nucleotides, the CDR3 is TGTGCCAGCAGTGATATCGTACAGCAAGAGACCCAGTACTTC. This sequence encodes CASSDIVQQETQYF. This rearrangement joins TRBV2 to TRBJ2-5, with D uncertain. V lost 3 bases, J lost 2 bases, and 10 bases lay in between. Germline V gene sequence: CDR1 SNHLY, CDR2 FYNNEI. The CDR3 runs 14 residues.

The CDR3 DNA reads as TGTGCCAGCAGCGGCGCGGGAGATAGTACAGATACGCAGTATTTT. The encoded protein is CASSGAGDSTDTQYF. The chain carries TRBV9 and TRBJ2-3, with TRBD2 matching over 7 bases. This CDR3 spans 15 amino acids. From germline, CDR1 is SGDLS and CDR2 YYNGEE. J gave up 3 bases and V 3 bases, and 7 bases lay outside the gene matches.

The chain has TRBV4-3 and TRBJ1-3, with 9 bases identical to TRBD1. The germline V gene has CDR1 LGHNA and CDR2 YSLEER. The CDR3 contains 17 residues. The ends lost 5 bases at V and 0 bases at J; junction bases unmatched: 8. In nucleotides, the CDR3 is TGCGCCAGCAGCACCCGGACAGGGGACAGCTCTGGAAACACCATATATTTT. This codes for CASSTRTGDSSGNTIYF.

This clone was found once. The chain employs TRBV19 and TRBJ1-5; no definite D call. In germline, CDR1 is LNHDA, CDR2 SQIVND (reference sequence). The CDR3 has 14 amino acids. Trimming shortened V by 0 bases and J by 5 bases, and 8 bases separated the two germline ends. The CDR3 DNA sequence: TGTGCCAGTAGTATAGAGGGAGGGTATCAGCCCCAGCATTTT. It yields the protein CASSIEGGYQPQHF.